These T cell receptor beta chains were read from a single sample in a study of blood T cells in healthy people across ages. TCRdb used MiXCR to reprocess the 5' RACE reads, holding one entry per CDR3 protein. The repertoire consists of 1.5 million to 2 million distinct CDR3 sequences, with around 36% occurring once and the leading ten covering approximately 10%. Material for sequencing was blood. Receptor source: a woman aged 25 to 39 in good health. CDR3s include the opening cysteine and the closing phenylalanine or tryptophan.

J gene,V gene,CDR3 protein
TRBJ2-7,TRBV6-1,CASSELAPYEQYF
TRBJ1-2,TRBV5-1,CASSSSEGGYTF
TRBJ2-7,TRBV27,CASSPPLGQGHEQYF
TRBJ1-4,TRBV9,CASSAGQGPPLVGEKLFF
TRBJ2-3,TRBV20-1,CSADQREGQDTQYF
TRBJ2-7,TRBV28,CASSFLLVRPSYEQYF
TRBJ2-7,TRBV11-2,CASSGTVIYEQYF
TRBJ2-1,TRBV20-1,CSARDLLSVSYNEQFF
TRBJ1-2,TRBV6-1,CASRREGGYTF
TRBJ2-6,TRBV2,CVSSPTGYGANVLTF
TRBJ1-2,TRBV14,CASSQDSGTAANYGYTF
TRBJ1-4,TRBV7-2,CASSFGGRKTTNEKLFF
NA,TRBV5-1,CASSSAGTSEQYF
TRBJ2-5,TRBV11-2,CASSLDGKGLETQYF